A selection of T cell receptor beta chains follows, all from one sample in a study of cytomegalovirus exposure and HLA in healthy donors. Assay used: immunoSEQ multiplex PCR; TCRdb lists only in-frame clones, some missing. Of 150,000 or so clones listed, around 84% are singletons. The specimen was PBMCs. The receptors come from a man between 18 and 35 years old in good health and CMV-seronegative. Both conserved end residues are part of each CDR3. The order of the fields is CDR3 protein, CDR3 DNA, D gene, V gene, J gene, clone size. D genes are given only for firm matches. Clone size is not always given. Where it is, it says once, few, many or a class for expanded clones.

cdr3_aa: CASSLSGNTYEQYF
cdr3_nt: TGTGCCAGCAGCTTAAGCGGGAATACTTACGAGCAGTACTTC
d_call: -
v_call: TRBV7-3
j_call: TRBJ2-7
clone_size: -

cdr3_aa: CASSVVAGITYNEQFF
cdr3_nt: TGTGCCAGCAGCGTAGTTGCGGGGATAACCTACAATGAGCAGTTCTTC
d_call: -
v_call: TRBV9
j_call: TRBJ2-1
clone_size: -

cdr3_aa: CSVRDRGGNTEAFF
cdr3_nt: TGCAGCGTCCGGGACAGGGGTGGGAACACTGAAGCTTTCTTT
d_call: TRBD1
v_call: TRBV29-1
j_call: TRBJ1-1
clone_size: -

cdr3_aa: CASSHDRGYGYTF
cdr3_nt: TGTGCCAGCAGCCACGACAGGGGCTATGGCTACACCTTC
d_call: TRBD1
v_call: TRBV6-6
j_call: TRBJ1-2
clone_size: few

cdr3_aa: CASSPASGNDEQYF
cdr3_nt: TGTGCCAGCTCACCCGCTAGCGGGAATGACGAGCAGTACTTC
d_call: TRBD2
v_call: TRBV18
j_call: TRBJ2-7
clone_size: -

cdr3_aa: CASRGQYNQPQHF
cdr3_nt: TGTGCCAGTAGAGGACAGTACAATCAGCCCCAGCATTTT
d_call: -
v_call: TRBV19
j_call: TRBJ1-5
clone_size: few

cdr3_aa: CARTREGTEAFF
cdr3_nt: TGTGCCAGAACGAGGGAGGGCACTGAAGCTTTCTTT
d_call: -
v_call: TRBV19
j_call: TRBJ1-1
clone_size: few

cdr3_aa: CSARPLDTQYF
cdr3_nt: TGCAGTGCTCGCCCACTTGATACGCAGTATTTT
d_call: -
v_call: TRBV20-1
j_call: TRBJ2-3
clone_size: -

cdr3_aa: CASRGGRGDYGYTF
cdr3_nt: TGTGCCAGCAGAGGGGGCAGGGGTGACTATGGCTACACCTTC
d_call: TRBD1
v_call: TRBV2
j_call: TRBJ1-2
clone_size: -

cdr3_aa: CASSLAHSTDTSSYNEQFF
cdr3_nt: TGTGCCAGCAGCTTAGCCCATAGTACCGACACGAGCTCCTACAATGAGCAGTTCTTC
d_call: -
v_call: TRBV7-8
j_call: TRBJ2-1
clone_size: -

cdr3_aa: CASSPRIGQGNTGELFF
cdr3_nt: TGTGCCAGCAGCCCGCGCATAGGACAGGGGAACACCGGGGAGCTGTTTTTT
d_call: TRBD1
v_call: TRBV9
j_call: TRBJ2-2
clone_size: -

cdr3_aa: CASSYFGGARFF
cdr3_nt: TGTGCCAGCAGTTACTTCGGGGGGGCGCGGTTCTTC
d_call: TRBD2
v_call: TRBV6-5
j_call: TRBJ2-1
clone_size: -

cdr3_aa: CASSQHLTANTEAFF
cdr3_nt: TGCGCCAGCAGCCAGCACTTGACAGCGAACACTGAAGCTTTCTTT
d_call: -
v_call: TRBV4-1
j_call: TRBJ1-1
clone_size: once

cdr3_aa: CASTTGGGDTEAFF
cdr3_nt: TGTGCCAGCACCACGGGGGGGGGCGACACTGAAGCTTTCTTT
d_call: -
v_call: TRBV7-9
j_call: TRBJ1-1
clone_size: -

cdr3_aa: CASSRTAQETQYF
cdr3_nt: TGCGCCAGCAGCCGGACAGCACAAGAGACCCAGTACTTC
d_call: -
v_call: TRBV5-1
j_call: TRBJ2-5
clone_size: -

cdr3_aa: CASDKQASSYNEQFF
cdr3_nt: TGTGCCAGCGATAAGCAGGCGAGCTCCTACAATGAGCAGTTCTTC
d_call: -
v_call: TRBV5-6
j_call: TRBJ2-1
clone_size: once

cdr3_aa: CASSLHQGANTEAFF
cdr3_nt: TGCGCCAGCAGCTTACATCAGGGGGCCAACACTGAAGCTTTCTTT
d_call: TRBD1
v_call: TRBV5-1
j_call: TRBJ1-1
clone_size: -

cdr3_aa: CASSDRDGNEQFF
cdr3_nt: TGTGCCAGCAGTGACAGGGATGGCAATGAACAGTTCTTC
d_call: -
v_call: TRBV25-1
j_call: TRBJ2-1
clone_size: -

cdr3_aa: CASSNTDTQYF
cdr3_nt: TGTGCCAGCTCCAACACAGATACGCAGTATTTT
d_call: -
v_call: TRBV18
j_call: TRBJ2-3
clone_size: -

cdr3_aa: CASSLTGQRVAKGHSEQFF
cdr3_nt: TGTGCCAGCAGCTTAACGGGGCAAAGGGTCGCAAAGGGTCATAGTGAGCAGTTCTTC
d_call: -
v_call: TRBV7-3
j_call: TRBJ2-1
clone_size: -

cdr3_aa: CASSIWTVTTNEKLFF
cdr3_nt: TGTGCCAGCAGTATCTGGACAGTTACAACTAATGAAAAACTGTTTTTT
d_call: -
v_call: TRBV28
j_call: TRBJ1-4
clone_size: -

cdr3_aa: CASSYSRQGFYEQYF
cdr3_nt: TGTGCCAGCAGTTACTCGAGGCAGGGATTCTACGAGCAGTACTTC
d_call: -
v_call: TRBV6-6
j_call: TRBJ2-7
clone_size: -

cdr3_aa: CASSFRGQGVNQPQHF
cdr3_nt: TGTGCCAGCAGTTTTCGGGGACAGGGTGTAAATCAGCCCCAGCATTTT
d_call: TRBD1
v_call: TRBV27
j_call: TRBJ1-5
clone_size: -

cdr3_aa: CASSEGGRGQREGYTF
cdr3_nt: TGTGCCAGCAGCGAGGGAGGTCGGGGCCAAAGAGAAGGCTACACCTTC
d_call: -
v_call: TRBV9
j_call: TRBJ1-2
clone_size: -

cdr3_aa: CASSYSSGTHYDYTF
cdr3_nt: TGTGCCAGCAGTTACTCGTCGGGAACCCACTATGACTACACCTTC
d_call: -
v_call: TRBV6-6
j_call: TRBJ1-2
clone_size: -

cdr3_aa: CANLRDRGMDTQYF
cdr3_nt: TGTGCCAACCTTCGGGACAGGGGTATGGATACGCAGTATTTT
d_call: TRBD1
v_call: TRBV2
j_call: TRBJ2-3
clone_size: -

cdr3_aa: CSVESPTDYNEQFF
cdr3_nt: TGCAGCGTTGAAAGCCCGACAGATTACAATGAGCAGTTCTTC
d_call: -
v_call: TRBV29-1
j_call: TRBJ2-1
clone_size: few

cdr3_aa: CASRATSGNNEQFF
cdr3_nt: TGCGCCAGCAGGGCGACTAGCGGTAACAATGAGCAGTTCTTC
d_call: TRBD2
v_call: TRBV5-1
j_call: TRBJ2-1
clone_size: -

cdr3_aa: CAIRSGASSYEQYF
cdr3_nt: TGTGCCATCAGGTCAGGGGCCAGCTCCTACGAGCAGTACTTC
d_call: -
v_call: TRBV10-3
j_call: TRBJ2-7
clone_size: once

cdr3_aa: CASSQVGAGYTF
cdr3_nt: TGTGCCAGCAGCCAAGTAGGGGCTGGCTACACCTTC
d_call: -
v_call: TRBV9
j_call: TRBJ1-2
clone_size: -

cdr3_aa: CASSPGLLYYGYTF
cdr3_nt: TGTGCCAGCAGCCCTGGACTCCTATACTATGGCTACACCTTC
d_call: -
v_call: TRBV7-8
j_call: TRBJ1-2
clone_size: -

cdr3_aa: CASSGTSGGLDTQYF
cdr3_nt: TGTGCCAGCAGTGGGACTAGCGGGGGCCTAGATACGCAGTATTTT
d_call: TRBD2
v_call: TRBV6-1
j_call: TRBJ2-3
clone_size: -

cdr3_aa: CASKEGPLNTEAFF
cdr3_nt: TGTGCCAGTAAGGAGGGGCCTCTGAACACTGAAGCTTTCTTT
d_call: -
v_call: TRBV19
j_call: TRBJ1-1
clone_size: -

cdr3_aa: CASSHRREREWDTGELFF
cdr3_nt: TGCGCCAGCAGCCATAGGAGGGAGCGGGAGTGGGACACCGGGGAGCTGTTTTTT
d_call: TRBD2
v_call: TRBV4-1
j_call: TRBJ2-2
clone_size: -

cdr3_aa: CASSLGVGGANEQYF
cdr3_nt: TGCGCCAGCAGCCTGGGGGTGGGGGGAGCGAACGAGCAGTACTTC
d_call: -
v_call: TRBV4-1
j_call: TRBJ2-7
clone_size: -

cdr3_aa: CASSLNQGETQYF
cdr3_nt: TGCGCCAGCAGCTTGAACCAGGGGGAGACCCAGTACTTC
d_call: -
v_call: TRBV5-1
j_call: TRBJ2-5
clone_size: -

cdr3_aa: CASSLARGATNEKLFF
cdr3_nt: TGTGCCAGCAGCTTGGCCAGAGGAGCAACTAATGAAAAACTGTTTTTT
d_call: -
v_call: TRBV5-6
j_call: TRBJ1-4
clone_size: -

cdr3_aa: CASSITGVVGYTF
cdr3_nt: TGTGCCAGTAGTATTACAGGAGTTGTGGGCTACACCTTC
d_call: -
v_call: TRBV19
j_call: TRBJ1-2
clone_size: -

cdr3_aa: CASSGGQNFHEQYF
cdr3_nt: TGTGCCAGCAGTGGGGGACAGAACTTCCACGAGCAGTACTTC
d_call: TRBD1
v_call: TRBV6-1
j_call: TRBJ2-7
clone_size: -

cdr3_aa: CASSLAGAARLEKLFF
cdr3_nt: TGTGCCAGCAGCTTAGCAGGGGCCGCTCGACTTGAAAAACTGTTTTTT
d_call: -
v_call: TRBV7-8
j_call: TRBJ1-4
clone_size: once

cdr3_aa: CASSNRRSAFF
cdr3_nt: TGTGCCAGCAGCAACCGGAGGTCTGCTTTCTTT
d_call: -
v_call: TRBV6-5
j_call: TRBJ1-1
clone_size: -

cdr3_aa: CAISGQGNDEQYF
cdr3_nt: TGTGCCATCAGTGGTCAGGGGAACGACGAGCAGTACTTC
d_call: -
v_call: TRBV10-3
j_call: TRBJ2-7
clone_size: few

cdr3_aa: CASSPRRGPREGREKLFF
cdr3_nt: TGCGCCAGCAGCCCACGCCGGGGACCACGGGAGGGCCGTGAAAAACTGTTTTTT
d_call: -
v_call: TRBV4-1
j_call: TRBJ1-4
clone_size: -

cdr3_aa: CAWMRFPGELFF
cdr3_nt: TGTGCCTGGATGCGCTTCCCCGGGGAGCTGTTTTTT
d_call: -
v_call: TRBV30
j_call: TRBJ2-2
clone_size: once

cdr3_aa: CSALGRKAQETQYF
cdr3_nt: TGCAGCGCTCTAGGGAGGAAAGCACAAGAGACCCAGTACTTC
d_call: -
v_call: TRBV29-1
j_call: TRBJ2-5
clone_size: -

cdr3_aa: CASSLHGTGPYEQYF
cdr3_nt: TGTGCCAGCAGCCTACACGGGACAGGGCCCTACGAGCAGTACTTC
d_call: TRBD1
v_call: TRBV11-2
j_call: TRBJ2-7
clone_size: few

cdr3_aa: CASSLKYRGRAEAFF
cdr3_nt: TGTGCCAGCAGCTTAAAGTACAGGGGACGAGCTGAAGCTTTCTTT
d_call: TRBD1
v_call: TRBV5-6
j_call: TRBJ1-1
clone_size: -

cdr3_aa: CASSQGLAEQFF
cdr3_nt: TGCGCCAGCAGCCAAGGGCTAGCCGAGCAGTTCTTC
d_call: -
v_call: TRBV4-1
j_call: TRBJ2-1
clone_size: once